Following are 5 T cell receptor beta chains from one sample sequenced in a study of shared clonotypes between healthy human individuals. In the naive CD8 group, cells lacked CD45RO and were positively selected for CCR7, so terminally differentiated effector memory CD45RA+ cells were left out. Assay: immunoSEQ multiplex PCR; the TCRdb copy retains only in-frame clones and omits some. The sample lists approximately 2,200,000 clones, just over 90% seen once, with approximately 1.7% in the top ten. Source material: naive CD8+ T cells from PBMCs. All receptors derive from a man younger than 30 in good health. Some clones in this sample may be carry-over from other donors' samples.

This chain uses TRBV21-1 with TRBJ2-7; the D call TRBD2 from the table was never checked on the DNA. TRBV21-1 is a pseudogene locus. The CDR3 contains 15 residues. CDR3: CASSDSAGAAYEQYF. The CDR3 region has the DNA TGTGCCAGCAGCGACTCAGCGGGAGCCGCCTACGAGCAGTACTTC.

The chain has TRBV5-6 and TRBJ1-4; 9 nucleotides match TRBD1. J lost 5 bases, V lost 7 bases, and 9 bases had no gene match. Per germline, CDR1 SGHDT and CDR2 YYEEEE. The CDR3 has 15 amino acids. CDR3 nucleotides: TGTGCCAGCCGATCCGGGGACAGGGAGAATGAAAAACTGTTTTTT. Protein product: CASRSGDRENEKLFF.

This chain links TRBV27 with TRBJ2-3; no clear D. V lost 2 bases and J lost 5, with 8 bases in between. Germline V CDR1 and CDR2: MNHEY, SMNVEV (reference sequence). The CDR3 has 13 amino acids. The DNA of the CDR3 is TGTGCCAGCAGTTTACAGTCAATAGATACGCAGTATTTT. Its translation: CASSLQSIDTQYF.

CDR3 residues: CASSYEAGGRGELFF. The CDR3 DNA reads TGTGCCAGCAGTTATGAAGCGGGAGGGCGAGGGGAGCTGTTTTTT. The chain has TRBV6-5 and TRBJ2-2, with 10 bases identical to TRBD2. Germline V gives CDR1 MNHEY, CDR2 SVGAGI. V lost 3 bases and J lost 8; bases outside the gene matches: 6. This CDR3 contains 15 residues.

The rearrangement uses TRBV25-1 and TRBJ2-7; D perhaps matches TRBD1 (7 bases). Trimming cost V 8 bases and J 3 bases, with 14 bases left between them. Germline CDR1 is MGHDK and CDR2 is SYGVNS. The CDR3 loop spans 13 amino acids. The CDR3 loop reads CASSRGESYEQYF. As DNA, the CDR3 is TGTGCCAGCTCCAGGGGGGAAAGCTACGAGCAGTACTTC.